This TCR beta chain stems from a study of identical twins. TCRdb itself ran the 5' RACE reads through MiXCR, one entry per CDR3 protein. There are around 570,000 distinct CDR3 sequences in the sample; roughly 9.9% occur only once, and approximately 3% lies in the top ten. This clonotype has more than one count but fewer than ten. Antigen: not known. Points from the study as a whole: Within twin pairs, the out-of-frame alpha sequences they shared showed excess low generation probability. The authors drew conclusions from cross-sectional statistical analysis rather than following the same donors. Zero-insertion analyses could be partly confounded by invariant MAIT and iNKT cells.

In addition, the sample was reused for a study of yellow fever vaccine responses in identical twins. That work contributes: In identical twins, vaccine T cell responses appeared partly shared and partly individual.

The sequence was obtained from a woman aged 18 to 35 in good health. The sample taken for sequencing was PBMCs.

CDR3 sequence reads: CASSPGTGPNYGYTF. The CDR3 coding sequence is TGCGCCAGCAGCCCCGGGACAGGGCCTAACTATGGCTACACCTTC. The chain recombines TRBV4-3 with TRBJ1-2; TRBD1 matches 9 bases. V was clipped by 4 bases and J by 0 bases; unmatched bases: 3. Germline CDR1 is LGHNA and CDR2 is YSLEER. CDR3 length: 15 amino acids.